This TCR beta chain was found in a study of cytomegalovirus exposure and HLA in healthy donors (dated by TCRdb to between 2016 and 2019). In the study overall: An earlier analysis of about 560 of the donors reported roughly 300 Gb of sequence data and 100 million to 120 million unique TCR beta sequences obtained from 150 million to 200 million T cells. The later analysis used no new phenotypic data to find candidate immune exposures, relying instead on TCR beta sequences and their occurrence across donors. Roughly five DR-DQ haplotypes were handled as single units for association and clustering because linkage in the cohort was strong. HLA typing included class I and class II loci at four-digit resolution. Alongside the repertoire data, information on donor age, sex, ethnicity and CMV serostatus was compiled. Along with the approximately 650-subject first cohort, a separate validation cohort of over 90 different subjects was used. A later analysis re-analyzed previously published TCR beta repertoires from roughly 690 donors and added high-resolution HLA genotyping to study TCR occurrence patterns. The aim of the study was to test whether cataloging public T cell receptors could identify signatures of past pathogen exposure. Approximately 310 gigabases of sequencing data and 70 million to 85 million unique TCR sequences were included in an early release covering several hundred HLA-typed donors. Every repertoire in the discovery cohort had been generated on one and the same sequencing platform. The study used immunosequencing to profile the T cell repertoires of approximately 690 subjects and linked those repertoires to cytomegalovirus serostatus. Genome-wide SNP genotypes for about three fifths of the roughly 670 donors were used in a later genetic analysis, which treated that subset as a discovery cohort. High-throughput TCR immunosequencing, statistical association of individual TCRs with disease status, and machine learning were combined to predict cytomegalovirus infection status. Among roughly 400 genotyped donors of the cohort, an average of roughly 230,000 unique TCR beta nucleotide sequences was sequenced per donor, of which 15% to 20% were non-productive. An earlier analysis of around 640 of the donors used high-throughput TCR beta sequencing to judge whether each TCR beta V gene segment behaved as functional or pseudogenic. Of the roughly 400 genotyped donors, around 81% fell in the genetic ancestry cluster associated with self-reported Caucasian donors. Typing coverage differed by locus: A, B, C, DRB1 and DQB1 were typed in roughly 620-640 donors, DQA1 in about 550, DPA1 in 600 to 610, and DPB1 in 400 to 490.

General conclusions and limits of the study: A cluster of highly shared sequence variants was judged likely to be a technical artifact of the sequencing pipeline. In a later analysis, some 17,000 TCR beta sequences were associated with specific HLA alleles at a false discovery rate of 0.05. Most CMV-associated TCR beta chains appeared to be HLA-restricted in a later analysis, and the HLA associations seemed to be driven largely by CMV exposure. An association between a missense DCLRE1C variant and V-gene and J-gene trimming of TCR beta chains was found in a later genetic analysis and replicated in an independent cohort. Because the 87-base-pair reads could not distinguish some IMGT-functional V segments, including TRBV6-2 and TRBV6-3, those segments were excluded. Because counts were too low, approximately 18 rarely observed V segments, including chromosome 9 orphons, were excluded from the earlier analysis of around 640 of the donors. In vitro tests confirmed that three of the cytomegalovirus-associated TCR beta chains recognize cytomegalovirus antigens. Across donors, most TCR sequences were observed very rarely, whereas some public TCRs were present in many individuals. Compared with the approximately 670-donor mean, donors in an Asian-associated ancestry cluster had fewer N-insertions in productive TCRs, according to a later genetic analysis. In an earlier analysis of 500 to 650 of the donors, most TCR beta V segments appeared in productive rearrangements about 87% or about 30% of the time, broadly matching IMGT annotations. A total of around 150 TCR beta chains were listed by the study as associated with cytomegalovirus. Compared with equally common non-associated chains, HLA-associated TCR beta chains in a later analysis were more clonally expanded and had lower generation probabilities. Correlated functional status among segregating V segments might reflect linkage disequilibrium, but an unknown experimental factor could not be ruled out. Cytomegalovirus status was reported to be diagnosed by the classifier with high specificity and sensitivity in both the original and validation cohorts. A further reported finding was that TCR beta sequences accurately predicted the HLA-A and HLA-B alleles for most subjects in the first cohort. In a later analysis, several top co-occurrence clusters were reported to appear linked to parvovirus B19, influenza, CMV and Epstein-Barr virus. CMV serostatus was the only immune exposure information available for the cohort. The authors suggested that the approach could potentially be generalized to other disease states and immunological phenotypes. HLA typing was unavailable for some donors at each locus, so association tests used only the typed subset. According to a later analysis, TCR association rates differed among HLA loci, with DRB1 alleles showing the most associated TCRs and HLA-C alleles showing the fewest. In this cohort, only TCR beta chains were sequenced, and detectable features were limited by the absence of alpha or paired-chain data. Sequencing depth was assumed to be roughly uniform across donors in the presence/absence analyses, though that assumption may not hold. Assigning TCR associations to individual alleles was difficult when HLA alleles, especially DR and DQ, strongly co-occurred.

The cohort consisted of more than 650 healthy bone marrow donors. Cohort members were all nominally healthy when sampled, although unrecorded immune exposures were likely present. The donor tested CMV seronegative and was one of the 352 seronegative cohort members. A peripheral blood sample was collected from each donor, and TCR beta sequencing was performed on peripheral blood mononuclear cells. The Qiagen DNeasy Blood Extraction Kit was used to extract genomic DNA from the blood cell samples. From a lookup of the germline V gene, CDR1 and CDR2 are SGHTA and FQGNSA. The trim is 5 bases for V and 8 bases for J, with a gap of 19 bases between the germline ends. The CDR3 contains 15 residues, cysteine and phenylalanine counted. Only CDR3 DNA remains: 45 bases, in frame from the first base. The method was the immunoSEQ multiplex PCR assay. The multiplex PCR relied on a mix of 60 forward primers for TCR Vbeta segments and 13 reverse primers for TCR Jbeta segments. A multiplex PCR assay on genomic DNA amplified the CDR3 region of rearranged TCR beta genes. Amplified TCR beta libraries were sequenced as 87-base-pair reads on the Illumina HiSeq System. The authors' analysis ran thus. A later analysis counted tens of millions of unique TCR beta chains across the 500 to 850 repertoires, and roughly 10 million of these chains were shared by at least two donors. Raw reads were error-corrected and collapsed into unique sequences by a nearest-neighbor algorithm in which closely related sequences were merged to remove PCR and sequencing errors. V, D and J gene segments were assigned by aligning CDR3 sequences to IMGT reference sequences. For a sequence to be retained, at least a six-nucleotide match to both a V gene segment and a J gene segment was required. Rearrangements were called productive when the CDR3 lacked stop codons and stayed in frame with V and J; all others were non-productive. CDR3 was defined according to IMGT convention as the region running from the second conserved V-encoded cysteine to the conserved J-encoded phenylalanine. Sequences without an unambiguous match to a single V gene segment were excluded from the earlier analysis of 587 of the donors. An earlier analysis of a few hundred of the donors called V segments functional above 56.7% productive rearrangements and segregating when the between-donor standard deviation exceeded 5%. A statistical classification framework was built for diagnosing cytomegalovirus status from the catalog of TCR beta chain sequences. In a later analysis, V and J genes were assigned by comparing TCR nucleotide sequences against IMGT/GENE-DB human TR gene sequences. Using the TCRdist pipeline, a later analysis assigned CDR3 sequences along with most-parsimonious VDJ recombination scenarios. In a later analysis, each TCR beta chain was defined by its CDR3 amino acid sequence together with its V-gene family, and reads without a unique V-gene family were excluded. As a way to deal with suspected cross-contamination and a sequencing artifact, a later analysis dropped more than 500 nucleotide sequences that were highly shared and had low generation probability. For each public chain, a later analysis derived a clonal expansion index from normalized ranks of inferred template counts within each repertoire. In a later analysis, generation probabilities were computed using a VDJ recombination model fitted to out-of-frame rearrangements, and the results were checked against IGoR. In a later analysis, hypergeometric tests were used to score TCR-TCR, TCR-HLA and TCR-CMV co-occurrence, with a repertoire-size bias correction applied to TCR pairs. In a later analysis, false discovery rates were estimated by permuting HLA or CMV assignments 20 times. A later analysis grouped co-occurring TCRs with DBSCAN, adding TCRdist sequence similarity when clustering within HLA-allele-positive subsets. Repertoires with fewer than 30,000 or more than 120,000 public chains were left out of co-occurrence clustering, as were five repertoires with anomalous nucleotide sharing. Here the immuneACCESS table is served through TCRdb, limited to in-frame sequences with V and J called. Missing clones are a known gap in these copies; in checked studies unresolved V genes cover under half, and the rest lacks a known reason. V, J and clone size derive from that table, while D and trimming were established from the DNA sequence. The sample data list about 190,000 clones, and around 79% of these were observed just once. The ten most abundant clones make up 1.6% of the sample.

As to this clone: Its antigen remains unidentified. Per-base qualities were not stored, and no clone one base away is much larger.

The sequencing sample was made of PBMCs. The clonotype originates from a young woman in good health and CMV-seronegative. The sequence is built from TRBV7-2 and TRBJ1-5; the D segment could be TRBD1, given 6 matching bases. The nucleotide sequence reads TGTGCCAGCAGCATCGAGGCAGGCAGGGGAAAGCCCCAGCATTTT. Its protein reads: CASSIEAGRGKPQHF.